This entry is about one TCR beta chain. It lacks a known antigen. Nothing much larger sits one base from this clone, and base qualities are not available. The library was generated by RT-PCR. Instrument on record: Illumina MiSeq. TCRdb cleaned the public reads at Q25 with fastp, built clones with MiXCR and kept in-frame beta chains. Duplicate CDR3 protein sequences are folded into a single record with the most common DNA and genes. In this sample the table shows about 2,900 distinct CDR3 sequences, approximately 10% of which occur a single time. In total, the top ten clones hold 9.8% of the sample. According to the germline V gene, CDR1 reads SGHDT and CDR2 reads YYEEEE. Counted from cysteine to phenylalanine, this CDR3 has 17 amino acids. Of all the DNA, just the CDR3 is kept, 51 bases in frame from base 1. Unmatched junction bases come to 4, with V trimmed by 0 bases and J by 1 base. These data originate in a study of immune reconstitution after stem cell transplant in scleroderma (dated by TCRdb to about 2017).

The rearrangement combines TRBV5-6 with TRBJ2-5; the central 12 bases match TRBD2. This material was collected before or after autologous hematopoietic stem cell transplantation (not recorded which). The receptor was isolated from a female donor with systemic sclerosis. This receptor has the CDR3 CASSLAGTSGSQETQYF. The sequenced DNA is TGTGCCAGCAGCTTGGCCGGGACTAGCGGGTCCCAAGAGACCCAGTACTTC.